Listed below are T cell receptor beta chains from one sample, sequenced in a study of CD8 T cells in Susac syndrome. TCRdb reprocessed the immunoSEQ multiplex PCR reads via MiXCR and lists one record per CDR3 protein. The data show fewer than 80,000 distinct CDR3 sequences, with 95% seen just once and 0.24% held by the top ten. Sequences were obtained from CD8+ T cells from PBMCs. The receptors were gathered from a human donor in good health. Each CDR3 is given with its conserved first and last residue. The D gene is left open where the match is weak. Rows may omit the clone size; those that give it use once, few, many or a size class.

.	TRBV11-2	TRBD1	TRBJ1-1	CASSLGQGGVYTEAFF	TGTGCCAGCAGCCTTGGACAGGGAGGTGTGTACACTGAAGCTTTCTTT
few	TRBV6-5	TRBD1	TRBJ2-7	CASSYSPGQGLDEQYF	TGTGCCAGCAGTTACTCTCCAGGACAGGGACTGGACGAGCAGTACTTC
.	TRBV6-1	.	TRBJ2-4	CASRQDAGLAKNIQYF	TGTGCCAGCCGCCAGGATGCGGGACTAGCCAAAAACATTCAGTACTTC
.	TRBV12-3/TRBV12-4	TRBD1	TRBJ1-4	CASNSGGSKEKLFF	TGTGCCAGCAACTCAGGGGGTTCGAAGGAAAAACTGTTTTTT
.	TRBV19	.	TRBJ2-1	CASSMVRDNEQFF	TGTGCCAGTAGTATGGTCAGAGACAATGAGCAGTTCTTC
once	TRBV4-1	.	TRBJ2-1	CASSQGPGDEQFF	TGCGCCAGCAGCCAGGGGCCCGGAGATGAGCAGTTCTTC
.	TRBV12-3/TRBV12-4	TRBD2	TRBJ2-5	CASSPSTSIMYQETQYF	TGTGCCAGCAGTCCGTCGACTAGCATAATGTACCAAGAGACCCAGTACTTC
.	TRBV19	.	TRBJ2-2	CASSITTGELFF	TGTGCCAGTAGTATAACAACCGGGGAGCTGTTTTTT
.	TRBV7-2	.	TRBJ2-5	CASSGSWGSQYF	TGTGCCAGCAGCGGCAGCTGGGGGTCCCAGTACTTC
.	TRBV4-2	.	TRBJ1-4	CASSQDTSEKLFF	TGTGCCAGCAGCCAAGATACGAGTGAAAAACTGTTTTTT
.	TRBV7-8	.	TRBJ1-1	CASSLASRIYTEAFF	TGTGCCAGCAGCTTAGCGTCCAGGATATACACTGAAGCTTTCTTT
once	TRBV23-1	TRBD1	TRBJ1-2	CASSPGQATDRYGYTF	TGCGCCAGCAGTCCGGGACAGGCGACAGACCGTTATGGCTACACCTTC
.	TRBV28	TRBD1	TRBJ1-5	CASIRRDRLQPQHF	TGTGCCAGCATTCGCCGGGACAGGTTACAGCCCCAGCATTTT
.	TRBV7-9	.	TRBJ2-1	CASSPVGDEQFF	TGTGCCAGCAGCCCAGTTGGGGATGAGCAGTTCTTC
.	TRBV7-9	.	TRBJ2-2	CASSSSLTGELFF	TGTGCCAGCAGCTCCAGCCTCACCGGGGAGCTGTTTTTT
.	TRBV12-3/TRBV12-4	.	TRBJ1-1	CASTLLGTEAFF	TGTGCCAGCACCCTCTTGGGCACTGAAGCTTTCTTT
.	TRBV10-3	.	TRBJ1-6	CAISEDGAYNSPLHF	TGTGCCATCAGTGAGGACGGGGCCTATAATTCACCCCTCCACTTT
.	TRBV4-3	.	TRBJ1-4	CASSQDEDRLFF	TGCGCCAGCAGCCAAGACGAGGATCGACTGTTTTTT
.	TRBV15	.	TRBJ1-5	CATSSGTGNQPQHF	TGTGCCACCAGCTCAGGGACGGGCAATCAGCCCCAGCATTTT
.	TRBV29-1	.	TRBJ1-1	CSVEGGMNTEAFF	TGCAGCGTTGAGGGGGGGATGAACACTGAAGCTTTCTTT
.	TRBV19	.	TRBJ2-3	CASAPTPLGTDTQYF	TGTGCCAGCGCCCCGACACCACTTGGCACAGATACGCAGTATTTT
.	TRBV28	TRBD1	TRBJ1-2	CASSFETGGGYTF	TGTGCCAGCAGTTTCGAGACAGGGGGTGGCTACACCTTC
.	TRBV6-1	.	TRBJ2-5	CASSEGYAETQYF	TGTGCCAGCAGTGAAGGCTATGCCGAGACCCAGTACTTC
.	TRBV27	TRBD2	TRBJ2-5	CASSFGLAGGKTQYF	TGTGCCAGCAGTTTCGGACTAGCGGGGGGGAAGACCCAGTACTTC
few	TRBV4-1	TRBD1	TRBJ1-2	CASSPGGGDNYGYTF	TGCGCCAGCAGCCCTGGAGGGGGCGACAACTATGGCTACACCTTC
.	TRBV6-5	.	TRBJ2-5	CASSYSAEKETQYF	TGTGCCAGCAGTTACTCGGCGGAGAAAGAGACCCAGTACTTC
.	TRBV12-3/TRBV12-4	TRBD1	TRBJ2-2	CASSPGTGLAGELFF	TGTGCCAGCAGCCCCGGGACAGGGCTGGCCGGGGAGCTGTTTTTT
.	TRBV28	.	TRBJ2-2	CASSPERGEYTGELFF	TGTGCCAGCAGTCCTGAAAGGGGGGAATACACCGGGGAGCTGTTTTTT
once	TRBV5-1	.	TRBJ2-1	CASSPFGGLQFF	TGCGCCAGCAGCCCCTTCGGGGGCCTACAGTTCTTC
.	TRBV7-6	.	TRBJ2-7	CASSFRDAELYEQYF	TGTGCCAGCAGCTTTAGGGACGCCGAACTCTACGAGCAGTACTTC
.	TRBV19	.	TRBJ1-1	CASSIRLNTEAFF	TGTGCCAGTAGTATCCGGCTGAACACTGAAGCTTTCTTT